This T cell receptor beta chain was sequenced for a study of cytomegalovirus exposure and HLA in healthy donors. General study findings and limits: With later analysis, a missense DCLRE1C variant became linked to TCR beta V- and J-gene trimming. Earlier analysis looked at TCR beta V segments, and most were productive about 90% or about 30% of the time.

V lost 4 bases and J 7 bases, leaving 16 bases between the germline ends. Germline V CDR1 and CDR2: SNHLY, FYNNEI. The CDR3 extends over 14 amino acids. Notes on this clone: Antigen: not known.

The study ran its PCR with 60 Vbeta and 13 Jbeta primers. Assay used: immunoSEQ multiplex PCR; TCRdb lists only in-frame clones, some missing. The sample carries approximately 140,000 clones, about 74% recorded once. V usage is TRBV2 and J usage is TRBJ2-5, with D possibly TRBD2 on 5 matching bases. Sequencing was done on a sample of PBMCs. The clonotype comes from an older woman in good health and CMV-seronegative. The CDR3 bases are TGTGCCAGCAGTGGGCCCCACGGGGAAGGGACCCAGTACTTC. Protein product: CASSGPHGEGTQYF.